The 16 T cell receptor beta chains below come from one sample, sequenced in a study of blood T cell repertoires in COVID-19. Only in-frame clones appear in the TCRdb table, and some are missing; sequencing was by immunoSEQ multiplex PCR. The sample holds about 89,000 clones, 55% to 75% seen once. Sequences were obtained from peripheral blood. The receptors stem from a woman older than 75 with acute or convalescent COVID-19.

Here the CDR3 DNA reads TGTGCCAGCTCACCCCGTGTGGGCAGATACGAGCAGTACTTC. Translating it yields CASSPRVGRYEQYF. The V and J genes are TRBV18 and TRBJ2-7; D not certain. The CDR3 loop spans 14 amino acids. CDR1 and CDR2 (germline): KGHSH, LQKENI. Trimming cost V 3 bases and J 4 bases, with 13 bases left between them.

This sequence joins TRBV6-2 or TRBV6-3 and TRBJ2-7; 11 nucleotides match TRBD2. Germline CDR1 MNHEY, CDR2 SVGEGT. The CDR3 extends over 15 amino acids. The V segment lost 4 bases and the J segment 3 bases; nucleotides outside the gene matches: 5. The CDR3 here is CASSSPGLAGYEQYF. In nucleotides, the CDR3 is TGTGCCAGCAGTTCGCCTGGACTAGCGGGCTACGAGCAGTACTTC.

Ten or more counts support this clone. The chain links TRBV3-1 (or the pseudogene TRBV3-2) to TRBJ1-1; TRBD1 agrees at 10 bases. Unmatched junction bases numbered 9, after V lost 4 bases and J lost 10 bases. This CDR3 region has 14 residues. Germline CDR1 is LGHDT and CDR2 is YNNKEL (reference sequence). The DNA for the CDR3 is TGTGCCAGCAGCCCTGACCGACAGGGGGCGAGAGCTTTCTTT. Amino acid sequence: CASSPDRQGARAFF.

The chain recombines TRBV6-5 with TRBJ2-5, with D perhaps matching TRBD1 (5 bases). This CDR3 is 15 amino acids long. The germline gives CDR1 MNHEY, CDR2 SVGAGI. V lost 0 bases and J 4 bases, leaving 12 bases between the germline ends. The CDR3 loop is CASSYSNRFSETQYF. The CDR3 coding sequence is TGTGCCAGCAGTTACTCGAACAGGTTTTCAGAGACCCAGTACTTC.

CDR3 loop: CASSPSGVENYGYTF. The CDR3 coding sequence is TGCGCCAGCAGCCCCTCGGGGGTGGAGAACTATGGCTACACCTTC. The chain recombines TRBV4-3 with TRBJ1-2, with D possibly TRBD1 on 5 matching bases. The CDR3 is 15 residues long. V lost 4 bases and J lost 2, with 14 bases in between. In germline, CDR1 is LGHNA, CDR2 YSLEER.

V gene TRBV27 combines with J gene TRBJ1-1; D perhaps matches TRBD1 (6 bases). The CDR3 has 17 amino acids. The V gene lost 7 bases and the J gene lost 2 bases, with 23 bases spanning the gap. From germline, CDR1 is MNHEY and CDR2 SMNVEV (reference sequence). The CDR3 spells CASISTRGGGLNTEAFF. The CDR3, as DNA: TGTGCCAGCATCAGCACCCGAGGGGGAGGGCTTAACACTGAAGCTTTCTTT.

This rearrangement joins TRBV6-5 to TRBJ1-2; D call uncertain. Germline V lookup: CDR1 MNHEY, CDR2 SVGAGI. The CDR3 loop spans 16 amino acids. V lost 0 bases and J lost 4, with 15 bases in between. CDR3 region: CASSYSITGVSYGYTF. The DNA of the CDR3 is TGTGCCAGCAGTTACTCGATTACCGGGGTTAGCTATGGCTACACCTTC.

The V gene is TRBV11-2, the J gene TRBJ2-5; D uncertain. This CDR3 region has 13 residues. Germline V gives CDR1 SGHAT, CDR2 FQNNGV. V was shortened by 5 bases and J by 4 bases, with 11 bases between the two germline ends. The CDR3 coding sequence is TGTGCCAGCAGCGCGTACCGTAGAGAGACCCAGTACTTC. Its translation: CASSAYRRETQYF.

This chain connects TRBV28 to TRBJ2-7; D perhaps matches TRBD2 (5 bases). Germline V gene lookup returns CDR1 MDHEN and CDR2 SYDVKM. Deletions cut 8 bases from V and 1 base from J, with 18 bases between. CDR3 length: 15 amino acids. CDR3 loop: CASSRSDSWSYEQYF. In DNA form, the CDR3 reads TGTGCCAGCTCCCGGTCGGACTCCTGGTCCTACGAGCAGTACTTC.

The chain is built from TRBV7-7 and TRBJ2-3, with 8 bases identical to TRBD1. The J segment lost 2 bases and the V segment lost 5 bases, leaving 3 bases of the junction unmatched. This CDR3 contains 14 residues. Germline V CDR1 and CDR2: SSHAT, FNYEAQ (reference sequence). CDR3 coding DNA: TGTGCCAGCAGCAGACAGGGGAACACAGATACGCAGTATTTT. Translated: CASSRQGNTDTQYF.

The chain carries TRBV27 and TRBJ1-1, with TRBD1 matching over 7 bases. The CDR3 loop spans 13 amino acids. Germline V CDR1 and CDR2: MNHEY, SMNVEV (reference sequence). J was trimmed by 7 bases and V by 3 bases; bases with no gene match: 5. The CDR3 DNA reads as TGTGCCAGCAGTTTCACAGGGGCGGGTGAAGCTTTCTTT. It encodes CASSFTGAGEAFF.

The V and J genes are TRBV3-1 (or the pseudogene TRBV3-2) and TRBJ1-1, with a possible D match to TRBD1 (5 bases). The CDR3 spans 12 residues. The V end was cut by 4 bases, the J end by 13 bases, with 16 bases between. The germline CDR1 and CDR2 sequences are LGHDT and YNNKEL (reference sequence). CDR3 sequence: CASSLRDGRIFF. The DNA of the CDR3 is TGTGCCAGCAGCCTGAGGGACGGGAGGATTTTCTTT.

CDR3 nucleotides: TGTGCCAGCAGGACTGGAGGGTACCAAGAGACCCAGTACTTC. Its translation is CASRTGGYQETQYF. V is TRBV7-9 and J is TRBJ2-5, with TRBD2 as a possible D gene (6 bases). Germline CDR1 reads SEHNR; CDR2 reads FQNEAQ (reference sequence). V was trimmed by 6 bases and J by 0 bases, leaving 11 bases between them. The CDR3 covers 14 residues.

This clone has a handful of counts. The chain is built from TRBV3-1 (or the pseudogene TRBV3-2) and TRBJ1-2; TRBD1 matches 10 bases. The CDR3 spans 17 residues. Germline V gene sequence: CDR1 LGHDT, CDR2 YNNKEL (reference sequence). Trimming at V came to 1 base and at J to 4 bases, leaving 9 bases not matched to a gene. CDR3 protein: CASSQGDRGPLGYGYTF. The DNA of the CDR3 is TGTGCCAGCAGCCAAGGGGACAGGGGACCCCTTGGCTATGGCTACACCTTC.

This rearrangement joins TRBV2 to TRBJ1-1; TRBD1 aligns across 10 bases. CDR1 is SNHLY, CDR2 FYNNEI, per germline. This CDR3 has 14 amino acids. V was pared by 6 bases and J by 7 bases, with 8 bases of the junction left unmatched. The DNA of the CDR3 is TGTGCCAGCAGCCGGGACAGGGGCAGGGGTGAAGCTTTCTTT. It encodes CASSRDRGRGEAFF.

The V call is TRBV6-5, the J call TRBJ1-5; TRBD1 is a possible D gene (6 bases). Trimming removed 6 bases at V and 0 bases at J, with 12 bases between. From germline, CDR1 is MNHEY and CDR2 SVGAGI. The CDR3 spans 15 residues. CDR3 DNA: TGTGCCAGCAGCAGGACAGCTTATAGCAATCAGCCCCAGCATTTT. Translating it yields CASSRTAYSNQPQHF.